The clone carrying this T cell receptor (beta chain) has only a few counts. What it recognizes is unknown. The authors prepared the TCRbeta library with unique molecular identifiers. TCRdb analysed the PCR reads with MiXCR anew, one entry per CDR3 protein. The sample lists some 350,000 distinct CDR3 sequences, about 16% occurring once. These data belong to a study of T-cell reconstitution after alpha-beta-depleted transplantation in children. Findings of the study overall: Expanded graft clones, several hundred of them, were reportedly the source of alpha-beta T cells about two months after transplant. T-cell numbers and diversity one year post-transplant derived largely from freshly generated T cells.

This material consisted of PBMCs, mostly from graft donor cells, taken 360 days after TCRalphabeta/CD19-depleted stem cell transplant. The sequence derives from a male patient aged 2 to 9 who had a stem cell transplant for acute lymphoblastic leukemia, so the T cells may come from the graft donor.

The DNA of the CDR3 is TGTGCCAGCAGTTCCCAGCAGGGAAGCAATCAGCCCCAGCATTTT. It specifies CASSSQQGSNQPQHF. The chain uses TRBV12-3 or TRBV12-4 and TRBJ1-5; TRBD1 is a possible D gene (5 bases). Trimming removed 4 bases at V and 1 base at J, with 11 bases between. This CDR3 has 15 amino acids.